This TCR beta chain was identified in a study of blood T cell repertoires in COVID-19. Germline values: CDR1 SGHTA, CDR2 FQGNSA. The V segment lost 5 bases and the J segment 5 bases; nucleotides outside the gene matches: 10. This CDR3 comprises 15 residues. Data came from immunoSEQ multiplex PCR; TCRdb stores just in-frame clones and leaves some out. The repertoire holds a few hundred thousand clones, around 84% seen once, with roughly 1.4% in the top ten. This TCR came from a woman aged 40 to 50 who had recovered from COVID-19. Material for sequencing was peripheral blood. The V call is TRBV7-2, the J call TRBJ2-7, with TRBD1 matching over 9 bases. The CDR3 sequence: CASSVNGQGIDEQYF. The CDR3 DNA is TGTGCCAGCAGCGTCAACGGACAGGGGATCGACGAGCAGTACTTC.